The 16 T cell receptor beta chains listed next were all sequenced from one sample in a study of molecular identifiers for immune sequencing clone quantification. From the PCR reads, TCRdb called clonotypes with MiXCR, one entry per CDR3 protein. The sample includes about 630,000 distinct CDR3 sequences, 25% of them seen just once. The source material was naive CD8+ T cells from blood, with Jurkat cell RNA spiked in. Described subset: FACS-sorted CD8+CD4-CCR7+CD45RA+ naive T cells. Source of these receptors: a human donor in good health. Some libraries in this study had Jurkat cell RNA spiked in.

A word on this clonotype: One base away lies a much larger clone, so this may be a sequencing read error. The V gene is TRBV27, the J gene TRBJ2-1; tentatively, D is TRBD2 (5 bases). Germline CDR1 is MNHEY and CDR2 is SMNVEV (reference sequence). This CDR3 comprises 12 residues. The CDR3 loop is CASSWSGGELFF. The CDR3 coding sequence is TGTGCCAGCAGTTGGAGCGGCGGTGAGCTGTTCTTC.

The chain employs TRBV6-1 and TRBJ2-5, with D possibly matching TRBD2 (6 bases). CDR1 is MNHNS, CDR2 SASEGT, per germline. V was trimmed by 1 base and J by 3 bases, leaving 12 bases between them. The CDR3 is 15 residues long. The CDR3 DNA is TGTGCCAGCAGTGAAGGACTAGGATGGGAAGAGACCCAGTACTTC. It specifies CASSEGLGWEETQYF.

At least ten counts were recorded for this clonotype. The gene calls are TRBV5-1 and TRBJ2-7; D is unclear. This CDR3 is built from 14 residues. V was pared by 4 bases and J by 3 bases, with 14 bases between. Germline V gene lookup returns CDR1 SGHRS and CDR2 YFSETQ. Here the CDR3 DNA reads TGCGCCAGCAGCCCGGTCTCAGATTACTACGAGCAGTACTTC. This codes for CASSPVSDYYEQYF.

Comment on this clonotype: This may be a read error: a much more frequent sequence differs by one nucleotide. The chain carries TRBV30 and TRBJ2-1; D not certain. The CDR3 loop spans 11 amino acids. The germline V gene encodes CDR1 GTSNPN and CDR2 SVGIG (reference sequence). The CDR3 region is CAWSNSYEEFF. CDR3 sequence (DNA): TGTGCCTGGAGTAACTCCTATGAGGAGTTCTTC.

The chain is built from TRBV19 and TRBJ2-5, with D possibly matching TRBD1 (5 bases). V was pared by 2 bases and J by 5 bases, with 12 bases between. The CDR3 has 14 residues. Per germline, CDR1 LNHDA and CDR2 SQIVND (reference sequence). CDR3 region: CASSIQGSLETQYF. Here the CDR3 DNA reads TGTGCCAGTAGTATACAGGGTTCGTTGGAGACCCAGTACTTC. Supplemented by reference TRBV19 and TRBJ2-5, the full variable domain reads DGGITQSPKYLFRKEGQNVTLSCEQNLNHDAMYWYRQDPGQGLRLIYYSQIVNDFQKGDIAEGYSVSREKKESFPLTVTSAQKNPTAFYLCASSIQGSLETQYFGPGTRLLVL.

This clonotype was observed a few times. This chain joins TRBV30 and TRBJ1-2; D remains ambiguous. The germline V gene has CDR1 GTSNPN and CDR2 SVGIG (reference sequence). The CDR3 runs 10 residues. Trimming left V 5 bases short and J 2 bases short, with 3 bases between. CDR3 nucleotide sequence: TGTGCCTGGGGGAACTATGGCTACACCTTC. The encoded protein is CAWGNYGYTF.

The chain links TRBV6-1 to TRBJ2-7, with TRBD2 identical over 13 bases. The CDR3 sequence is 15 residues long. Germline V gene sequence: CDR1 MNHNS, CDR2 SASEGT. V shed 6 bases and J 7 bases; nucleotides not matched to a gene: 9. The CDR3 protein is CASRPGTSGMGEQYF. The CDR3 coding sequence is TGTGCCAGCAGACCCGGGACTAGCGGGATGGGGGAGCAGTACTTC.

J is TRBJ1-1 and V is TRBV2; 7 bases match TRBD1. Germline lookup yields CDR1 SNHLY and CDR2 FYNNEI. The CDR3 runs to 16 residues. V gave up 7 bases and J gave up 11 bases; unmatched junction bases: 22. The CDR3 nucleotides are TGTGCCAGCACCGAGGGTCCAGGGGGGCTACCCTTCTTGGCTTTCTTT. It is translated as CASTEGPGGLPFLAFF.

Of note for this clonotype: A read error may explain this, as a much larger clone is one base away. The rearrangement uses TRBV6-4 and TRBJ1-5, with a tentative D call TRBD1 (5 bases). Germline V gene data show CDR1 as MRHNA and CDR2 as SNTAGT. V lost 5 bases to trimming and J lost 7 bases, with 18 bases between them. This CDR3 contains 15 residues. CDR3 amino acids: CASSYKLAGRQPQHF. The CDR3 DNA reads as TGTGCCAGCAGTTACAAACTGGCAGGGAGACAGCCCCAGCATTTT.

This clonotype turned up a few times. The chain carries TRBV6-5 and TRBJ2-5; 8 positions match TRBD2. V gave up 6 bases and J gave up 1 base; unmatched junction bases: 4. The germline gives CDR1 MNHEY, CDR2 SVGAGI. The CDR3 length is 14 residues. The CDR3 spells CASRSTSGQETQYF. In DNA, the CDR3 is TGTGCCAGCAGATCAACTAGCGGCCAAGAGACCCAGTACTTC.

Only a few counts were recorded for this clonotype. DNA of the CDR3: TGTGCCAGCAGTTACGGTAGCGGCCCCACAGATACGCAGTATTTT. Protein: CASSYGSGPTDTQYF. The chain combines TRBV6-5 with TRBJ2-3, with a weak D call TRBD2 (6 bases). Germline-derived CDR1 and CDR2 are MNHEY and SVGAGI. This CDR3 comprises 15 residues. Deletions cut 2 bases from V and 2 bases from J, with 11 bases between.

This clonotype was seen at least ten times. V is TRBV10-3 and J is TRBJ1-1; possible D gene TRBD1, 5 bases. Germline CDR1 and CDR2: ENHRY and SYGVKD. Trimming pared 4 bases from V and 1 base from J, leaving 13 bases between. The CDR3 extends over 15 amino acids. This chain's CDR3 is CAISVYGQPNTEAFF. In DNA, the CDR3 is TGTGCCATCAGTGTCTACGGACAACCGAACACTGAAGCTTTCTTT.

Many counts were recorded for this clonotype. This chain uses TRBV6-2 or TRBV6-3 with TRBJ2-3, with D unclear. This CDR3 has 12 residues. V lost 1 base and J 2 bases, leaving 1 base between the germline ends. The V gene's germline CDR1 is MNHEY and CDR2 SVGEGT. The chain's CDR3 is CASSYYTDTQYF. CDR3 bases: TGTGCCAGCAGTTACTACACAGATACGCAGTATTTT.

The chain links TRBV20-1 to TRBJ2-5; a possible D gene is TRBD1 (5 bases). The CDR3 is 14 residues long. Per the germline V gene, CDR1 is DFQATT and CDR2 is SNEGSKA (reference sequence). Deletions cut 3 bases from V and 5 bases from J, with 16 bases between. The CDR3 sequence: CSASSSYPGETQYF. The CDR3 nucleotides are TGCAGTGCTAGTTCGTCTTACCCAGGGGAGACCCAGTACTTC.

V and J are TRBV9 and TRBJ2-3; perhaps TRBD2 as D (6 bases). V lost 0 bases, J lost 3 bases, and 11 bases lay in between. Germline V lookup: CDR1 SGDLS, CDR2 YYNGEE. The CDR3 contains 15 residues. In DNA, the CDR3 is TGTGCCAGCAGCGTAGCTGCGGGGTGGACAGATACGCAGTATTTT. Translation gives CASSVAAGWTDTQYF. Using reference TRBV9 and TRBJ2-3 for the parts outside the CDR3, the full variable domain is DSGVTQTPKHLITATGQRVTLRCSPRSGDLSVYWYQQSLDQGLQFLIQYYNGEERAKGNILERFSAQQFPDLHSELNLSSLELGDSALYFCASSVAAGWTDTQYFGPGTRLTVL.

The chain employs TRBV4-1 and TRBJ1-5; unclear D gene. In germline, CDR1 is MGHRA, CDR2 YSYEKL. The CDR3 totals 15 residues. V was pared by 4 bases and J by 4 bases, with 14 bases between. CDR3 protein: CASSRGQLVNQPQHF. The CDR3 DNA sequence: TGCGCCAGCAGCCGAGGCCAGCTCGTTAATCAGCCCCAGCATTTT.